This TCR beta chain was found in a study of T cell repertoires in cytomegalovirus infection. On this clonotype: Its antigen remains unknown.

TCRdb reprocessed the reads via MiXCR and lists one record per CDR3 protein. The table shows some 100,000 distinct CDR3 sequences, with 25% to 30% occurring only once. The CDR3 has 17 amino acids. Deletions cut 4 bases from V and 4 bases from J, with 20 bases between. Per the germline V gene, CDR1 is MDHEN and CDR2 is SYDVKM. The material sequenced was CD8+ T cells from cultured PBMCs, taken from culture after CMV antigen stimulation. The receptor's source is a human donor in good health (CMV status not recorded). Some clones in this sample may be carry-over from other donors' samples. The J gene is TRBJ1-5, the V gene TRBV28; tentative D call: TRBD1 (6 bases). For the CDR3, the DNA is TGTGCCAGCAGTTCTCCCCTCGTGACAGGCCCAAATCAGCCCCAGCATTTT. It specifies CASSSPLVTGPNQPQHF.